The entry below gives a single T cell receptor beta chain sequence along with its context. The source of the sample is a study of T cell responses to AZD1222 COVID-19 vaccine. Sequenced by immunoSEQ multiplex PCR; TCRdb stores in-frame clones only, minus some. The sample includes 90,000 to 150,000 clones, roughly 89% of them seen just once. This clonotype was sampled from an adult in good health. Specimen: peripheral blood, collected on day 0 of AZD1222 vaccination.

The CDR3 DNA follows: TGCGCCAGCAGTCGTAGCGGGAGCCACGACACCGGGGAGCTGTTTTTT. Translating it yields CASSRSGSHDTGELFF. The J gene is TRBJ2-2, the V gene TRBV10-1; TRBD2 matches 9 bases. Germline CDR1 and CDR2: WNHNN and SYGVQD (reference sequence). This CDR3 contains 16 residues. The J segment lost 3 bases and the V segment lost 5 bases, leaving 7 bases of the junction unmatched.